This is a list of T cell receptor beta chains from one sample in a study of beta chain features in type 1 diabetes. The protocol was immunoSEQ multiplex PCR, while the TCRdb copy is restricted to in-frame clones and leaves out a portion. The sample contains some 350,000 clones, around 10% of which appear only once. The source material was central memory CD4+ T cells from blood. Receptors originate from a man between 25 and 39 years old with type 1 diabetes. The CDR3 runs from the conserved cysteine through the conserved F or W. The D gene is left open where the match is weak. The size entry is marked missing in some rows and otherwise reads once, few, many or a size class.

v_gene: TRBV29-1
j_gene: TRBJ2-3
abundance: .
d_gene: TRBD2
CDR3nt: TGCAGCGTTCCTGGGACTAGCGGGAGGGCCGCAGATACGCAGTATTTT
CDR3aa: CSVPGTSGRAADTQYF

v_gene: TRBV30
j_gene: TRBJ1-1
abundance: few
d_gene: .
CDR3nt: TGTGCCTGGAGTGAACTTATGAACACTGAAGCTTTCTTT
CDR3aa: CAWSELMNTEAFF

v_gene: TRBV6-5
j_gene: TRBJ1-4
abundance: .
d_gene: .
CDR3nt: TGTGCCAGCAGGGACTCCGCCGGGGGCGAAAAACTGTTTTTT
CDR3aa: CASRDSAGGEKLFF

v_gene: TRBV7-2
j_gene: TRBJ2-3
abundance: .
d_gene: TRBD2
CDR3nt: TGTGCCAGCAGGCCAGGACTAGCGGGAGCCGGCACAGATACGCAGTATTTT
CDR3aa: CASRPGLAGAGTDTQYF

v_gene: TRBV19
j_gene: TRBJ2-1
abundance: few
d_gene: TRBD1
CDR3nt: TGTGCCAGTAGTACGGGACAGGGGGTTGGCAATGAGCAGTTCTTC
CDR3aa: CASSTGQGVGNEQFF

v_gene: TRBV11-3
j_gene: TRBJ2-7
abundance: .
d_gene: TRBD1
CDR3nt: TGTGCCAGCAGCTCCCGACAGGGGGCAGGCGAGCAGTACTTC
CDR3aa: CASSSRQGAGEQYF

v_gene: TRBV19
j_gene: TRBJ2-1
abundance: many
d_gene: .
CDR3nt: TGTGCCAGTAGTATACGGCCAACCTCCTACAATGAGCAGTTCTTC
CDR3aa: CASSIRPTSYNEQFF

v_gene: TRBV27
j_gene: TRBJ2-1
abundance: many
d_gene: .
CDR3nt: TGTGCCAGCAGGGCACAGGGCCAGGAGCAGTTCTTC
CDR3aa: CASRAQGQEQFF

v_gene: TRBV5-1
j_gene: TRBJ2-3
abundance: few
d_gene: TRBD2
CDR3nt: TGCGCCAGCAGCTTGTGGTCTAGCGGTAGCACAGATACGCAGTATTTT
CDR3aa: CASSLWSSGSTDTQYF

v_gene: TRBV7-9
j_gene: TRBJ2-5
abundance: .
d_gene: .
CDR3nt: TGTGCCAGCAGTTCCCAAGAGACCCAGTACTTC
CDR3aa: CASSSQETQYF

v_gene: TRBV2
j_gene: TRBJ2-3
abundance: many
d_gene: TRBD2
CDR3nt: TGTGCCAGCGAACGACTAGCGGGAGGGGGTACGCAGTATTTT
CDR3aa: CASERLAGGGTQYF

v_gene: TRBV5-8
j_gene: TRBJ2-3
abundance: .
d_gene: TRBD2
CDR3nt: TGTGCCAGCAGCCCCGAACCGCCGGGTTCTGCGGGAGGGAGCACAGATACGCAGTATTTT
CDR3aa: CASSPEPPGSAGGSTDTQYF

v_gene: TRBV7-2
j_gene: TRBJ2-1
abundance: few
d_gene: TRBD2
CDR3nt: TGTGCCAGCAGCTTATCCCTAGCGGGAGGGTACAATGAGCAGTTCTTC
CDR3aa: CASSLSLAGGYNEQFF

v_gene: TRBV7-8
j_gene: TRBJ2-5
abundance: few
d_gene: .
CDR3nt: TGTGCCAGCAGCTTTTCCATCGAGACCCAGTACTTC
CDR3aa: CASSFSIETQYF

v_gene: TRBV2
j_gene: TRBJ1-4
abundance: few
d_gene: .
CDR3nt: TGTGCCAGCAGAGGGGACGTCAACTTTGCAACTAATGAAAAACTGTTTTTT
CDR3aa: CASRGDVNFATNEKLFF

v_gene: TRBV5-8
j_gene: TRBJ2-1
abundance: many
d_gene: .
CDR3nt: TGTGCCACCAAATCTTTAGGTGACAATGAGCAGTTCTTC
CDR3aa: CATKSLGDNEQFF

v_gene: TRBV9
j_gene: TRBJ1-4
abundance: few
d_gene: TRBD1
CDR3nt: TGTGCCAGCAGCGTGGGACAGGGGTACGAAAAACTGTTTTTT
CDR3aa: CASSVGQGYEKLFF

v_gene: TRBV18
j_gene: TRBJ2-1
abundance: few
d_gene: TRBD2
CDR3nt: TGTGCCAGCTCGCCTGGACTAGTTCTCAACAATGAGCAGTTCTTC
CDR3aa: CASSPGLVLNNEQFF

v_gene: TRBV18
j_gene: TRBJ2-7
abundance: medium-sized
d_gene: .
CDR3nt: TGTGCCAGCTCACCACCGGGACATCCGGGCGAGCAGTACTTC
CDR3aa: CASSPPGHPGEQYF

v_gene: TRBV5-4
j_gene: TRBJ2-1
abundance: few
d_gene: .
CDR3nt: TGTGCCAGCAGCCTATCCTACAATGAGCAGTTCTTC
CDR3aa: CASSLSYNEQFF

v_gene: TRBV11-2
j_gene: TRBJ1-2
abundance: few
d_gene: .
CDR3nt: TGTGCCAGCAGCTCCCCAGGAGTGGGAACCTATGGCTACACCTTC
CDR3aa: CASSSPGVGTYGYTF

v_gene: TRBV6-1
j_gene: TRBJ2-1
abundance: few
d_gene: .
CDR3nt: TGTGCCAGCGGCGCTAGATCGGGCTACAATGAGCAGTTCTTC
CDR3aa: CASGARSGYNEQFF

v_gene: TRBV7-3
j_gene: TRBJ2-5
abundance: .
d_gene: .
CDR3nt: TGTGCCAGCAGCTCTCCAGGCCGGGCAAATCGGGAGACCCAGTACTTC
CDR3aa: CASSSPGRANRETQYF

v_gene: TRBV19
j_gene: TRBJ1-3
abundance: .
d_gene: .
CDR3nt: TGTGCCAGTAGTATAGAGGGAGGAAACACCATATATTTT
CDR3aa: CASSIEGGNTIYF

v_gene: TRBV18
j_gene: TRBJ1-1
abundance: few
d_gene: TRBD1
CDR3nt: TGTGCCAGCTCACCAAACAGGGGAGTGAACACTGAAGCTTTCTTT
CDR3aa: CASSPNRGVNTEAFF

v_gene: TRBV7-9
j_gene: TRBJ2-6
abundance: .
d_gene: TRBD1
CDR3nt: TGTGCCAGCAGCACCTCGACAGGGAACGTCCTGACTTTC
CDR3aa: CASSTSTGNVLTF

v_gene: TRBV5-1
j_gene: TRBJ1-3
abundance: .
d_gene: .
CDR3nt: TGCGCCAGCAGCTTAGGGTTCTCTGGAAACACCATATATTTT
CDR3aa: CASSLGFSGNTIYF

v_gene: TRBV4-1
j_gene: TRBJ1-1
abundance: few
d_gene: .
CDR3nt: TGCGCCAGCAGCCAAGACAGGGAGAACACTGAAGCTTTCTTT
CDR3aa: CASSQDRENTEAFF

v_gene: TRBV30
j_gene: TRBJ1-1
abundance: .
d_gene: .
CDR3nt: TGTGCCTGGAGTGTTTGGGGCAGCACTGAAGCTTTCTTT
CDR3aa: CAWSVWGSTEAFF

v_gene: TRBV2
j_gene: TRBJ1-5
abundance: .
d_gene: .
CDR3nt: TGTGCCAGCACCGCAGACCATAGCAATCAGCCCCAGCATTTT
CDR3aa: CASTADHSNQPQHF

v_gene: TRBV11-3
j_gene: TRBJ2-2
abundance: .
d_gene: .
CDR3nt: TGTGCCAGCAGCTTAGATTACGGCGGAGGGGGGGTCACCGGGGAGCTGTTTTTT
CDR3aa: CASSLDYGGGGVTGELFF

v_gene: TRBV28
j_gene: TRBJ2-2
abundance: few
d_gene: TRBD1
CDR3nt: TGTGCCAGTATTGGGACAGTGGACACCGGGGAGCTGTTTTTT
CDR3aa: CASIGTVDTGELFF

v_gene: TRBV11-2
j_gene: TRBJ2-5
abundance: few
d_gene: TRBD2
CDR3nt: TGTGCCAGCAGCTTAGGTGGTCTAGCGGGAGGAGGGCAAGAGACCCAGTACTTC
CDR3aa: CASSLGGLAGGGQETQYF

v_gene: TRBV14
j_gene: TRBJ2-5
abundance: many
d_gene: .
CDR3nt: TGTGCCAGCAGCCAATTCGTCACCTTCCAAGAGACCCAGTACTTC
CDR3aa: CASSQFVTFQETQYF

v_gene: TRBV27
j_gene: TRBJ2-7
abundance: few
d_gene: .
CDR3nt: TGTGCCAGCAGTCCCTTGACAGGAAACTACGAGCAGTACTTC
CDR3aa: CASSPLTGNYEQYF

v_gene: TRBV11-1
j_gene: TRBJ2-1
abundance: few
d_gene: TRBD2
CDR3nt: TGTGCCAGCAGCCCACGGGGGAGGGAGTGGGATGAGCAGTTCTTC
CDR3aa: CASSPRGREWDEQFF

v_gene: TRBV27
j_gene: TRBJ2-7
abundance: few
d_gene: TRBD1
CDR3nt: TGTGCCAGCAGTCCCTGGGACAGGTCGGATGCAGAGCAGTACTTC
CDR3aa: CASSPWDRSDAEQYF

v_gene: TRBV7-8
j_gene: TRBJ2-2
abundance: few
d_gene: TRBD2
CDR3nt: TGTGCCAGCAGCCTCCTGAGCGGGGCTCTGTTTTTT
CDR3aa: CASSLLSGALFF

v_gene: TRBV10-1
j_gene: TRBJ2-2
abundance: many
d_gene: .
CDR3nt: TGCGCCACTAATACAGGGCCTTTCTACACCGGGGAGCTGTTTTTT
CDR3aa: CATNTGPFYTGELFF

v_gene: TRBV18
j_gene: TRBJ2-1
abundance: .
d_gene: TRBD1
CDR3nt: TGTGCCAGCTCACCAAGGTCCCGGGACAGGGTCTACAATGAGCAGTTCTTC
CDR3aa: CASSPRSRDRVYNEQFF

v_gene: TRBV28
j_gene: TRBJ2-5
abundance: .
d_gene: .
CDR3nt: TGTGCCAGCAGGGAGTTAGACGGAGGCTCGGGGGAGACCCAGTACTTC
CDR3aa: CASRELDGGSGETQYF

v_gene: TRBV5-1
j_gene: TRBJ2-7
abundance: few
d_gene: .
CDR3nt: TGCGCCAGCAGCCCCGGGGACTCCGAGCAGTACTTC
CDR3aa: CASSPGDSEQYF

v_gene: TRBV9
j_gene: TRBJ2-2
abundance: .
d_gene: .
CDR3nt: TGTGCCAGCAGCGTAGCGGGAGCGATCGGGGAGCTGTTTTTT
CDR3aa: CASSVAGAIGELFF

v_gene: TRBV18
j_gene: TRBJ2-7
abundance: few
d_gene: TRBD1
CDR3nt: TGTGCCAGCTCATCAGGACAGGGAGGTCCCATCTCCTACGAGCAGTACTTC
CDR3aa: CASSSGQGGPISYEQYF

v_gene: TRBV5-4
j_gene: TRBJ2-3
abundance: .
d_gene: .
CDR3nt: TGTGCCAGCAGCTTATACACAGATACGCAGTATTTT
CDR3aa: CASSLYTDTQYF

v_gene: TRBV28
j_gene: TRBJ1-5
abundance: .
d_gene: .
CDR3nt: TGTGCCAGCAGTTTGGGCGGTCGAGGGGATTGGCCCCAGCATTTT
CDR3aa: CASSLGGRGDWPQHF

v_gene: TRBV15
j_gene: TRBJ2-1
abundance: .
d_gene: .
CDR3nt: TGTGCCACCAGCAGAGTTTATAGCGAGGGTGGCAATGAGCAGTTCTTC
CDR3aa: CATSRVYSEGGNEQFF

v_gene: TRBV7-9
j_gene: TRBJ1-6
abundance: .
d_gene: TRBD1
CDR3nt: TGTGCCAGCAGCTATGGACAGGATTCACCCCTCCACTTT
CDR3aa: CASSYGQDSPLHF

v_gene: TRBV11-2
j_gene: TRBJ2-7
abundance: .
d_gene: TRBD2
CDR3nt: TGTGCCAGCAGCTGGACTAGCGGGAGTTACGAGCAGTACTTC
CDR3aa: CASSWTSGSYEQYF

v_gene: TRBV28
j_gene: TRBJ2-5
abundance: few
d_gene: TRBD1
CDR3nt: TGTGCCAGCAGTACCCGACAGGGGGGCAATCAAGAGACCCAGTACTTC
CDR3aa: CASSTRQGGNQETQYF

v_gene: TRBV23-1
j_gene: TRBJ1-3
abundance: many
d_gene: .
CDR3nt: TGCGCCAGCAGTCCACGCGGGCCCCTCGGCCCTGGAAACACCATATATTTT
CDR3aa: CASSPRGPLGPGNTIYF